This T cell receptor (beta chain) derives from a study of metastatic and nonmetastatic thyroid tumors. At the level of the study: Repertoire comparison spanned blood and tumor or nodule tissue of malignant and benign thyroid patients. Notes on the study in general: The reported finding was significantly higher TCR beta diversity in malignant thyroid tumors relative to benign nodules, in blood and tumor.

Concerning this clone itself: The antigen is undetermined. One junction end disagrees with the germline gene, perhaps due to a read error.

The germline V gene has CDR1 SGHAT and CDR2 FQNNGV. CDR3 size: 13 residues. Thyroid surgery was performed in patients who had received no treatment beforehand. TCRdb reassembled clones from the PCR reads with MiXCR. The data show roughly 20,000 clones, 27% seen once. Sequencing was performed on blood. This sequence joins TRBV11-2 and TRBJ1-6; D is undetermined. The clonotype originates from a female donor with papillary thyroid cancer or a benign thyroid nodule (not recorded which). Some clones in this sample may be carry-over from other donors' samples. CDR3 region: CASSFHRDSPLHF. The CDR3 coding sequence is TGTGCCAGCAGCTTTCATCGAGACTCACCCCTCCACTTC.